A single TCR beta chain is shown here with its context. Antigen specificity is unknown. Sequenced by immunoSEQ multiplex PCR; TCRdb stores in-frame clones only, minus some. The sample consists of 80,000 or so clones, about four fifths of them appearing once. This CDR3 has 19 residues. Germline CDR1 is KGHSH and CDR2 is LQKENI. Trimming removed 4 bases from V and 5 bases from J; junction bases left unmatched: 13. This sample is drawn from a study of radiotherapy plus CTLA-4 blockade in lung cancer. At the level of the study: Among enrolled patients, about 18% responded and about 34% achieved disease control.

The study's findings and limits: Interferon-beta, together with early blood T cell clone dynamics, reportedly best predicted response. In blood, tumor-derived TCR clones expanded after radiotherapy plus ipilimumab.

The chain joins TRBV18 to TRBJ2-6; 11 nucleotides match TRBD1. The TCR sequence derives from a human donor with non-small cell lung cancer who had a partial response to radiotherapy plus ipilimumab. Some clones in this sample may be carry-over from other donors' samples. Here the sequenced sample was peripheral blood, taken from a patient treated with radiotherapy plus ipilimumab. CDR3 sequence reads: CASSLYAGTGGLRANVLTF. The CDR3 DNA follows: TGTGCCAGCTCACTCTACGCCGGGACAGGGGGTCTTAGGGCCAACGTCCTGACTTTC.